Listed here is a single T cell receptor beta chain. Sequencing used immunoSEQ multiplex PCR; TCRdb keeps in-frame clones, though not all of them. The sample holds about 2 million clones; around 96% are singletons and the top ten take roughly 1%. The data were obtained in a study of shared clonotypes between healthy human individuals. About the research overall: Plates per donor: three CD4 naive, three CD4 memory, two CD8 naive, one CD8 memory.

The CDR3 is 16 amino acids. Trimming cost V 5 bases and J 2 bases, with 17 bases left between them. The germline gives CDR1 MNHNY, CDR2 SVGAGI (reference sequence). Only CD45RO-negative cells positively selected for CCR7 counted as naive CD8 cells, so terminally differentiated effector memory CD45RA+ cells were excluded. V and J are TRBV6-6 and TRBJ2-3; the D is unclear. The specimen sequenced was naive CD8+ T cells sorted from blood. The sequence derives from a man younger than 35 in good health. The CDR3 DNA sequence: TGTGCCAGCAGTACAAGCCCCTACGACGTCACAGATACGCAGTATTTT. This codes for CASSTSPYDVTDTQYF.